What follows are 32 T cell receptor beta chains derived from one specimen sequenced in a study of CD8+ T cells in alopecia areata. RNA was extracted and reverse transcribed into cDNA as the sequencing template. Method: immunoSEQ multiplex PCR; TCRdb's copy keeps in-frame clones and lacks some. The sample lists approximately 130,000 clones, about 51% occurring once. The specimen was NKG2D-low CD8+ T cells sorted from blood. These receptors all stem from a human donor with alopecia areata.

CDR3 residues: CSAMTREGYTF. The CDR3 DNA follows: TGCAGCGCCATGACCCGAGAGGGCTACACCTTC. The rearrangement uses TRBV29-1 and TRBJ1-2, with D hard to call. Germline V lookup: CDR1 SQVTM, CDR2 ANQGSEA. Trimming shortened V by 7 bases and J by 8 bases, and 14 bases separated the two germline ends. The length of the CDR3 is 11 residues.

This clone was observed a handful of times. V and J are TRBV2 and TRBJ2-7; no clear D gene. CDR1 is SNHLY, CDR2 FYNNEI, per germline. V was pared by 11 bases and J by 3 bases, with 14 bases between. This CDR3 is 12 amino acids long. CDR3 loop: CAGGELYYEQYF. The CDR3 coding sequence is TGTGCCGGCGGAGAGCTATACTACGAGCAGTACTTC. The full variable domain, completed using reference TRBV2 and TRBJ2-7, is EPEVTQTPSHQVTQMGQEVILRCVPISNHLYFYWYRQILGQKVEFLVSFYNNEISEKSEIFDDQFSVERPDGSNFTLKIRSTKLEDSAMYFCAGGELYYEQYFGPGTRLTVT.

The chain carries TRBV27 and TRBJ2-7; D unclear. The V gene lost 3 bases and the J gene lost 0 bases, with 6 bases spanning the gap. CDR1 is MNHEY, CDR2 SMNVEV, per germline (reference sequence). This CDR3 spans 13 amino acids. For the CDR3, the DNA is TGTGCCAGCAGTTTTGGTCACTCCTACGAGCAGTACTTC. Translated, it gives CASSFGHSYEQYF.

The chain couples TRBV4-1 to TRBJ2-2; D unresolved. V shed 5 bases and J shed 4 bases, with 17 bases lying between them. Germline lookup yields CDR1 MGHRA and CDR2 YSYEKL. CDR3 length equals 16 residues. CDR3: CASSFGTEAITGELFF. The CDR3 DNA follows: TGCGCCAGCAGCTTCGGAACCGAAGCGATCACCGGGGAGCTGTTTTTT.

This clone was seen a few times. The rearrangement links TRBV13 to TRBJ2-1, with 7 bases aligning to TRBD2. V lost 3 bases to trimming and J lost 6 bases; unmatched junction nucleotides: 8. Germline loops: CDR1 PRHDT, CDR2 FYEKMQ (reference sequence). The CDR3 sequence is 15 residues long. The CDR3 region is CASSFGAGAPNEQFF. DNA for the CDR3: TGTGCCAGCAGCTTTGGGGCGGGAGCGCCCAATGAGCAGTTCTTC.

This clone was found a few times. V is TRBV30 and J is TRBJ1-1; 8 bases are a match to TRBD1. The CDR3 totals 11 residues. CDR1 is GTSNPN, CDR2 SVGIG, per germline (reference sequence). CDR3: CAADRGGEAFF. The DNA for the CDR3 is TGTGCTGCCGACAGGGGAGGTGAAGCTTTCTTT.

This clone was seen only once. The junction does not match germline at one end; this may be a read error. The gene calls are TRBV3-1 (or the pseudogene TRBV3-2) and TRBJ2-3; D gene uncertain. The CDR3 is made up of 9 amino acids. Germline values: CDR1 LGHDT, CDR2 YNNKEL (reference sequence). The CDR3 DNA reads as TGTGCCAGCAGCCAAGATGTGAATTTT. Amino acid sequence: CASSQDVNF.

This chain uses TRBV9 with TRBJ1-1; no clear D. CDR1 and CDR2 from the germline V gene are SGDLS and YYNGEE. With 0 bases removed from V and 3 bases from J, the gap between germline ends came to 12 bases. The CDR3 runs to 15 residues. The DNA of the CDR3 is TGTGCCAGCAGCGTAGCGTCGGGATGGGACACTGAAGCTTTCTTT. This gives the protein CASSVASGWDTEAFF.

The genes are TRBV28 and TRBJ1-4; the match to TRBD1 covers 8 bases. Germline V gives CDR1 MDHEN, CDR2 SYDVKM. With 5 bases clipped from V and 10 bases from J, the junction kept 3 bases outside the gene matches. The length of the CDR3 is 12 residues. For the CDR3, the DNA is TGTGCCAGCAGTCTGGACAGGGCAAAACTGTTTTTT. Its protein product is CASSLDRAKLFF.

The gene calls are TRBV29-1 and TRBJ2-2; D not resolved. The germline V gene encodes CDR1 SQVTM and CDR2 ANQGSEA. V was clipped by 5 bases and J by 0 bases, with 7 bases between them. This CDR3 has 13 amino acids. Here the CDR3 DNA reads TGCAGCGTTTTTCAAGCGAACACCGGGGAGCTGTTTTTT. Its translation is CSVFQANTGELFF.

The chain carries TRBV4-1 and TRBJ2-5; TRBD2 matches 8 bases. Germline loops: CDR1 MGHRA, CDR2 YSYEKL. This CDR3 contains 14 residues. V was clipped by 6 bases and J by 12 bases; unmatched bases: 15. CDR3 bases: TGCGCCAGCAGTCGATCCGCTAGCGGGCCTCGGGAGTACTTC. Protein sequence: CASSRSASGPREYF.

The chain combines TRBV29-1 with TRBJ1-2; tentative D call: TRBD1 (5 bases). The CDR3 is made up of 15 amino acids. Germline-derived CDR1 and CDR2 are SQVTM and ANQGSEA. V lost 4 bases and J 2 bases, leaving 17 bases between the germline ends. This CDR3 is CSVVAATAINYGYTF. The CDR3 bases are TGCAGCGTTGTGGCTGCGACAGCCATCAACTATGGCTACACCTTC.

This clone has just a few counts. This chain links TRBV29-1 with TRBJ1-1; no reliable D call. The CDR3 length is 13 residues. CDR1 and CDR2 (germline): SQVTM, ANQGSEA. V was clipped by 6 bases and J by 3 bases, with 14 bases between them. CDR3 coding DNA: TGCAGCGTCGAAACCGCGGATGACACTGAAGCTTTCTTT. Translated: CSVETADDTEAFF.

The V gene is TRBV29-1, the J gene TRBJ2-5; TRBD1 aligns across 7 bases. Germline CDR1 and CDR2: SQVTM and ANQGSEA. This CDR3 contains 14 residues. J lost 2 bases, V lost 3 bases, and 6 bases had no gene match. The CDR3 DNA follows: TGCAGCGTTGAGGGACAGACTACACAAGAGACCCAGTACTTC. Its protein product is CSVEGQTTQETQYF.

This clone was seen only a few times. The chain couples TRBV29-1 to TRBJ2-1; D call uncertain. The CDR3 has 12 residues. Germline loops: CDR1 SQVTM, CDR2 ANQGSEA. V gave up 2 bases and J gave up 7 bases, with 9 bases separating them. The CDR3 coding sequence is TGCAGCGTTGAAATCCAGCCTAATGAGCAGTTCTTC. Translated, it gives CSVEIQPNEQFF.

The chain carries TRBV14 and TRBJ2-7; D possibly matches TRBD1 or TRBD2 (5 bases each). The V gene's germline CDR1 is SGHDN and CDR2 FVKESK. The V gene lost 4 bases and the J gene lost 3 bases, with 19 bases spanning the gap. The CDR3 spans 16 residues. The CDR3 reads CASSLGPAVGDYEQYF. Written as DNA, the CDR3 is TGTGCCAGCAGCCTGGGACCGGCCGTGGGCGACTACGAGCAGTACTTC.

V is TRBV25-1 and J is TRBJ2-7; no definite D call. The CDR3 spans 12 residues. V was pared by 4 bases and J by 3 bases, with 7 bases between. In germline, CDR1 is MGHDK, CDR2 SYGVNS. CDR3 nucleotide sequence: TGTGCCAGCAGTGCTAACTACTACGAGCAGTACTTC. Protein sequence: CASSANYYEQYF.

The chain combines TRBV29-1 with TRBJ2-1; D may be TRBD2 (6 bases). Germline V gene data show CDR1 as SQVTM and CDR2 as ANQGSEA. Trimming cost V 6 bases and J 4 bases, with 19 bases left between them. This CDR3 has 15 amino acids. DNA of the CDR3: TGCAGCGTCCCCGTGGTAGCGGAGAAATACAATGAGCAGTTCTTC. This gives the protein CSVPVVAEKYNEQFF.

This clone was observed a few times. V and J are TRBV29-1 and TRBJ1-2; no firm D call. This CDR3 has 13 amino acids. The V and J ends lost 2 bases and 5 bases respectively, with 12 bases between them. Germline V gene lookup returns CDR1 SQVTM and CDR2 ANQGSEA. The CDR3 coding sequence is TGCAGCGTTGAATCTGGCTTAGAATATGGCTACACCTTC. Protein product: CSVESGLEYGYTF.

The chain links TRBV20-1 to TRBJ2-7, with D tentatively TRBD2 (5 bases). This CDR3 is 11 amino acids long. Trimming cost V 3 bases and J 3 bases, with 6 bases left between them. Per germline, CDR1 DFQATT and CDR2 SNEGSKA (reference sequence). The CDR3 DNA follows: TGCAGTGCTAGCGGGAACTACGAGCAGTACTTC. It is translated as CSASGNYEQYF.

The rearrangement links TRBV11-2 to TRBJ2-1, with D perhaps given as TRBD1 or TRBD2 (6 bases each). The CDR3 consists of 14 residues. Trimming shortened V by 2 bases and J by 6 bases, and 11 bases separated the two germline ends. Germline V gene lookup returns CDR1 SGHAT and CDR2 FQNNGV. Written as DNA, the CDR3 is TGTGCCAGCAGCTTAAGGGGGGTGCCCAATGAGCAGTTCTTC. It encodes CASSLRGVPNEQFF.

This clone was counted a few times. The CDR3 is CSVEGTSGDYEQYF. For the CDR3, the DNA is TGCAGCGTTGAAGGGACTAGCGGTGACTACGAGCAGTACTTC. The chain carries TRBV29-1 and TRBJ2-7; 10 bases align to TRBD2. The CDR3 is made up of 14 amino acids. V was pared by 1 base and J by 3 bases, with 3 bases of the junction left unmatched. CDR1 is SQVTM and CDR2 is ANQGSEA in the germline V gene.

The gene calls are TRBV29-1 and TRBJ2-3, with 14 nucleotides matching TRBD2. The CDR3 is 17 residues long. V gave up 6 bases and J gave up 2 bases; unmatched junction bases: 10. CDR1 and CDR2 (germline): SQVTM, ANQGSEA. The CDR3 sequence is CSVFGLAGGTTTDTQYF. The CDR3 nucleotides are TGCAGCGTCTTCGGACTAGCGGGGGGTACTACCACAGATACGCAGTATTTT.

The V and J genes are TRBV30 and TRBJ1-5; tentative D call: TRBD1 (5 bases). CDR1 GTSNPN and CDR2 SVGIG come from the germline V gene (reference sequence). This CDR3 comprises 15 residues. Trimming removed 1 base from V and 0 bases from J, with 10 bases in between. The CDR3 is CAWSEGLSSNQPQHF. DNA for the CDR3: TGTGCCTGGAGTGAGGGGCTTAGTAGCAATCAGCCCCAGCATTTT.

This clone was seen only a few times. This chain connects TRBV14 to TRBJ2-7; possible D gene TRBD1, 6 bases. V lost 0 bases and J lost 3, with 12 bases in between. Germline assignment: CDR1 SGHDN and CDR2 FVKESK. The CDR3 is 15 residues long. The CDR3: CASSQDLDSLYEQYF. As DNA, the CDR3 is TGTGCCAGCAGCCAAGATTTGGACAGTCTCTACGAGCAGTACTTC.

This clone was picked up one time. The chain employs TRBV2 and TRBJ2-7, with D possibly matching TRBD2 (7 bases). The germline V gene encodes CDR1 SNHLY and CDR2 FYNNEI. There are 15 residues in the CDR3. V shed 6 bases and J shed 4 bases, with 19 bases lying between them. The CDR3 sequence: CASSVAGALSYEQYF. The CDR3 bases are TGTGCCAGCAGCGTGGCGGGGGCTTTGAGTTACGAGCAGTACTTC.

V usage is TRBV11-2 and J usage is TRBJ1-1; D remains ambiguous. The germline CDR1 and CDR2 sequences are SGHAT and FQNNGV. The CDR3 spans 13 residues. The V and J ends lost 2 bases and 0 bases respectively, with 4 bases between them. Here the CDR3 reads CASSLSVNTEAFF. DNA for the CDR3: TGTGCCAGCAGCTTATCCGTGAACACTGAAGCTTTCTTT.

This clone was counted between two and nine times. The chain links TRBV4-3 to TRBJ2-1; no clear D. The V gene lost 0 bases and the J gene lost 0 bases, with 6 bases spanning the gap. The germline V gene has CDR1 LGHNA and CDR2 YSLEER. This CDR3 region has 15 residues. This chain's CDR3 is CASSQDQSSYNEQFF. The CDR3 nucleotides are TGCGCCAGCAGCCAAGATCAGAGCTCCTACAATGAGCAGTTCTTC.

The J gene is TRBJ2-5, the V gene TRBV29-1, with D uncertain. Germline V gene sequence: CDR1 SQVTM, CDR2 ANQGSEA. The CDR3 is 15 amino acids. Between the trimmed V and J ends, which lost 1 base and 5 bases, there was a span of 17 bases. CDR3 amino acids: CSVEVTDLSGETQYF. CDR3 DNA sequence: TGCAGCGTTGAAGTCACAGACCTAAGTGGGGAGACCCAGTACTTC.

The chain is built from TRBV4-1 and TRBJ2-7, with 10 bases fitting TRBD1. After removal of 8 bases from V and 6 bases from J, the junction contained 1 base not matched to a gene. From germline, CDR1 is MGHRA and CDR2 YSYEKL. This CDR3 comprises 11 residues. The CDR3 DNA follows: TGCGCCAGCGGGACAGGGGCCGAGCAGTACTTC. This encodes CASGTGAEQYF.

As to this clone: This same CDR3 is encoded by further DNA sequences in the sample. This chain links TRBV29-1 with TRBJ1-1; no firm D call. CDR3 length equals 10 residues. Looked up from germline, CDR1 is SQVTM and CDR2 is ANQGSEA. V was shortened by 6 bases and J by 3 bases, with 5 bases between the two germline ends. CDR3: CSVRDTEAFF. DNA of the CDR3: TGCAGCGTACGGGACACTGAAGCTTTCTTT.

This clone showed up just a few times. V gene TRBV29-1 combines with J gene TRBJ2-5, with a weak D call TRBD2 (6 bases). This CDR3 is 14 amino acids long. Per the germline V gene, CDR1 is SQVTM and CDR2 is ANQGSEA. V was cut by 7 bases and J by 1 base, with 16 bases left in between. CDR3: CSGLGGALQETQYF. In nucleotides, the CDR3 is TGCAGCGGGCTGGGCGGGGCCCTCCAAGAGACCCAGTACTTC.